The clone carrying this TCR beta chain was observed a handful of times. Its antigen is not known. The junction departs from the called germline gene at one end, perhaps through a read error. The entry originates in a study of metastatic and nonmetastatic thyroid tumors. At the level of the study: A comparison of repertoires was made across blood and tumor or nodule tissue from malignant and benign thyroid patients. General study findings and limits: The study reportedly found significantly higher TCR beta diversity in malignant thyroid tumors than benign nodules, in blood and tumor.

All patients were treatment-naive before thyroid surgery. Per the authors' pipeline: For papillary thyroid cancer, a distant-metastasis classifier was constructed from CDR3 differences observed across clinicopathological groups. Via MiXCR, TCRdb re-called the PCR reads. None of the V and J calls come from the authors' own analysis; TCRdb made them. In the table there are approximately 28,000 clones, around 15% of which are singletons. The CDR3 is 14 amino acids. CDR1 MNHEY and CDR2 SMNVEV come from the germline V gene (reference sequence). The source is a male donor with papillary thyroid cancer or a benign thyroid nodule (not recorded which). Some clones in this sample may be carry-over from other donors' samples. This chain joins TRBV27 and TRBJ1-2, with 8 bases fitting TRBD1. Sequencing was carried out using blood. The CDR3 sequence: CASGSDRGTYGHTF. The CDR3 region has the DNA TGTGCCAGCGGTTCCGACAGGGGAACCTATGGCCACACCTTC.